This T cell receptor beta chain was captured by sequencing in a study of CD8+CD57+ T cells in acquired aplastic anemia. Only patients with CD8+CD57+ cell expansion on flow cytometry were chosen for sequencing. TCR beta VDJ and CDR3 profiles were obtained from a genomic DNA template. One entry per CDR3 protein results from TCRdb running MiXCR on the reads. The top ten hold 2.5% to 4% of the sample, which has 160,000 or so distinct CDR3 sequences, 40% to 55% seen once. The germline V gene has CDR1 DFQATT and CDR2 SNEGSKA (reference sequence). The CDR3 length is 13 residues. V lost 2 bases to trimming and J lost 3 bases, with 11 bases between them.

The chain carries TRBV20-1 and TRBJ2-7; perhaps TRBD1 as D (6 bases). The receptor comes from a human donor with aplastic anemia. Specimen: sorted CD4+, CD8+, or CD8+CD57+ T cells (not recorded which) from PBMCs. The CDR3 DNA reads as TGCAGTGCTAGAAACCAGGGGCGCTACGAGCAGTACTTC. Its protein product is CSARNQGRYEQYF.